The present entry profiles one T cell receptor (beta chain) with its context. This clonotype was counted a few times. Its recognized antigen is unknown. The input lacks base qualities; no much larger clone sits a single base away. Spanning cysteine to phenylalanine, the CDR3 consists of 13 amino acids. This entry keeps only the CDR3 DNA: 39 bases, framed from base 1. Via the germline V gene, CDR1 is SNHLY and CDR2 FYNNEI. The sample's time point label is to be understood as: newly diagnosed GD, antithyroid drugs for less than 3 months. For both TCR sequencing and RNA sequencing, RNA was extracted from PBMCs in TRIzol. Graves' disease was diagnosed according to American Thyroid Association guidelines. Patients for the study were recruited at an endocrinology department in Xi'an, China. From each patient, roughly 9 milliliters of peripheral blood was collected into an EDTA anticoagulant tube. Ficoll Paque Plus density gradient separation was used to isolate PBMCs, and no further T cell sorting was performed. RNA quality was checked with an Agilent 2100 Bioanalyzer and agarose gel, and concentration with a NanoDrop 2000.

The method was multiplex PCR. Sequenced using an Illumina HiSeq 4000. TCR beta libraries were built with iRepertoire HTBI primers and Arm-PCR amplification of CDR3 regions. PCR products were gel purified before sequencing. Concerning the study's data processing: Gene usage analysis of CDR3 amino acid clonotypes relied on the roughly 64 TRBV and about 15 TRBJ segments identified across samples. COPE and FqMerger were used to merge the filtered high-quality paired reads into contigs. BLAST was used to align contigs to IMGT TRBV, TRBD and TRBJ reference genes, and CDR3 was defined according to IMGT. Highly expanded clones were defined as clonotypes with a frequency above 0.1%. Repertoire diversity was measured by Shannon entropy, and V-J evenness by the Gini coefficient. Public clonotypes were defined as clonotypes shared by more than one individual. Using fastp trimming at Q25 and MiXCR clonotype assembly, TCRdb reanalyzed the public sequencing data and kept in-frame beta chains. CDR3 protein duplicates are merged, each entry listing the most common genes and DNA. Clone size and V and J calls follow TCRdb, not the original study. This sample has about half a million distinct CDR3 sequences in its table, and around 12% of those were observed once. The ten largest clones add up to 8.9% of the sample.

This entry belongs to a study of regulatory T cells in long-lasting Graves disease (dated by TCRdb to about 2021). About the investigation overall: Antithyroid drugs had been taken for less than 3 months by newly diagnosed Graves' disease patients. The study was conducted in China and was registered as a clinical trial. TCR sequencing covered about 13 persistent and approximately 20 newly diagnosed Graves' disease patients, 33 samples in total. This study used TCR sequencing and RNA sequencing of peripheral blood to compare persistent Graves' disease patients against newly diagnosed Graves' disease patients. Results and caveats for the whole study, not just this receptor: Patients with persistent disease shared more public clonotypes (fewer than 3,000) than newly diagnosed patients did (around 1,000). Preferential use of TRBV28, TRBJ1-2 and TRBJ2-5 was observed in persistent disease, whereas TRBV20-1 and TRBJ2-1 were favored in newly diagnosed disease. Lower TCR Shannon entropy and fewer highly expanded clones were observed in persistent Graves' disease patients than in newly diagnosed patients, which suggested clonal expansion. The small sample size was acknowledged by the authors as a limitation that may reduce accuracy. Because the primary lesion, thyroid tissue, could not be accessed, the study looked at peripheral blood alone. Only the TCR beta chain was sequenced and analyzed.

This sample also appeared in a second study, on T cells in Graves' hyperthyroidism and ophthalmopathy. In that second paper, the authors write: Graves' hyperthyroidism was defined as stable when no progression to ophthalmopathy occurred over 18 months of follow-up. The hyperthyroidism patients were between 18 and 65 years old and newly diagnosed, with a disease duration of less than 2 months. Patients with uncontrolled infections, other autoimmune diseases, pregnancy or lactation were excluded. Diagnoses were established on the basis of clinical symptoms, serum thyroxine and TRAb, thyroid ultrasound, and orbital computed tomography. The first round of RT-PCR for the TCR CDR3 was performed with the HTBI primer set and the Qiagen OneStep RT-PCR kit. Most expanded thyroid clonotypes (frequency above 0.001) were also detected in blood, suggesting blood repertoires may reflect thyroid immune responses. Ophthalmopathy was separated from stable hyperthyroidism by a 13 V-J signature model, with around 88% sensitivity and roughly 81% specificity obtained in cross-validation and 80%/75% obtained in testing. During validation, the model predicted progression to ophthalmopathy a median of roughly six months ahead of onset, with almost 71% sensitivity and around 73% specificity. To identify distinguishing TCR V-J signatures, a discovery cohort of 90 to 100 patients was used, comprising 40 to 45 with Graves' ophthalmopathy and around 57 with stable Graves' hyperthyroidism. Prospective prediction of ophthalmopathy was tested in an independent validation cohort consisting of 18 hyperthyroidism patients and around 17 patients who later progressed to ophthalmopathy. The 75 to 100 discovery patients were divided at random into training and test sets in a 7:3 ratio. In roughly six Graves' hyperthyroidism patients, the study also compared T-cell repertoires from thyroid tissue with T-cell repertoires from blood. Once sampling was done, hyperthyroidism patients were given methimazole at a starting dose of 30 mg daily, whereas ophthalmopathy patients were given high-dose intravenous methylprednisolone. Libraries were constructed in a second round of multiplex PCR, after which size selection and purification were carried out. Libraries were sequenced paired-end with 100 bp reads on an Illumina HiSeq2000. SOAPnuke was used to process the raw data, with reads discarded if the reads contained adapters or uncalled bases, had a mean Phred below 15, or lacked an exact constant-primer or identifier match. COPE v1.2.5 was used to merge the high-quality paired reads, and each unique nucleotide sequence was defined as a clonotype. MiTCR v1.1 was used to align clonotypes to the IMGT TRBV, TRBD and TRBJ reference segments. The analysis was restricted to V-J combinations with a frequency above 0.0001, which together covered roughly 99% of the repertoires. The TCS score was defined as the ratio of F50 (clonal expansion) to E x V (chaos), calculated using BLOSUM62-based TCRdist between CDR3 peptides within each V-J. Welch's t-statistics and random forest reduced 500 to 650 V-J features to roughly 13, which were used in a naive Bayes classifier (R e1071). No statistical method was used to set the sample size in advance, and investigators knew the group allocation. The paper reports TCR Vbeta CDR3 sequencing of approximately 140 peripheral blood samples: approximately 43 ophthalmopathy, under 80 hyperthyroidism and around 17 progressor patients.

The material sequenced was peripheral blood mononuclear cells (PBMCs), taken at new diagnosis, from a patient treated with antithyroid drugs. The chain is encoded by TRBV2 joined to TRBJ2-1, and perhaps TRBD1 as D gene, on 6 matching bases. The J call could be wrong; TRBJ2-5 is a better fit for the DNA end. This TCR was sampled from a woman in her thirties with Graves disease. Donor details come from another sample of the same person, matched by shared clones. DNA sequence: TGTGCCAGCAGTGATACAGGGTTGGAGACCCAGTACTTC. It specifies CASSDTGLETQYF.